This TCR beta chain was captured by sequencing in a study of blood T cell repertoires in COVID-19. On the study more broadly: COVID-19 samples collected from the United States, Italy and Spain covered acute and convalescent phases. T cells, B-cell-depleted T cells, or PBMCs supplied cDNA or gDNA.

This clone was seen a handful of times. Per the study methods: Using reference gene primer amplification, nucleated cell counts were estimated. Clones were read by immunoSEQ multiplex PCR, and TCRdb kept only the in-frame ones, dropping some. The D gene and trimming were derived from the DNA, and the V and J assignments and clone size from that table. This table has 200,000 to 300,000 clones, approximately 84% appearing once. Germline CDR1 is LGHDT and CDR2 is YNNKEL (reference sequence). CDR3 length: 13 amino acids. V gave up 1 base and J gave up 7 bases, with 8 bases separating them. This clonotype was obtained from a man aged 50 to 60 with acute or convalescent COVID-19. V is TRBV3-1 (or the pseudogene TRBV3-2) and J is TRBJ1-5, with D unclear. The specimen sequenced was peripheral blood. The CDR3, as DNA: TGTGCCAGCAGCCAAGGATCTAACCAGCCCCAGCATTTT. The encoded protein is CASSQGSNQPQHF.